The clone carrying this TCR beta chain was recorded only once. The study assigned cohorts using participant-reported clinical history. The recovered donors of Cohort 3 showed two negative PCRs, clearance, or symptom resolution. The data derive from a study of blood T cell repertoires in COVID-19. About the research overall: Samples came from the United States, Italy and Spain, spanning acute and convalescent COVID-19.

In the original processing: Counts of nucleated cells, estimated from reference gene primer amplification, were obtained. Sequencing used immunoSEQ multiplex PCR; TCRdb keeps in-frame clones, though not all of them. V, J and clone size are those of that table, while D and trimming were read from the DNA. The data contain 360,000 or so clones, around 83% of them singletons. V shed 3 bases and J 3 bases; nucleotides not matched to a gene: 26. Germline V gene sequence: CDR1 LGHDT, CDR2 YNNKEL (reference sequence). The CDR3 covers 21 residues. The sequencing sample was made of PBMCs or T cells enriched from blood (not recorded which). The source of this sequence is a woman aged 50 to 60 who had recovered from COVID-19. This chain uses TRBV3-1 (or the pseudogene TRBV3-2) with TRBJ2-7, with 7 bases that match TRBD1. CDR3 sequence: CASSHPMRRLTRQGAGYEQYF. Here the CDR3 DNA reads TGTGCCAGCAGCCACCCTATGCGGAGATTAACTAGACAGGGAGCAGGCTACGAGCAGTACTTC.